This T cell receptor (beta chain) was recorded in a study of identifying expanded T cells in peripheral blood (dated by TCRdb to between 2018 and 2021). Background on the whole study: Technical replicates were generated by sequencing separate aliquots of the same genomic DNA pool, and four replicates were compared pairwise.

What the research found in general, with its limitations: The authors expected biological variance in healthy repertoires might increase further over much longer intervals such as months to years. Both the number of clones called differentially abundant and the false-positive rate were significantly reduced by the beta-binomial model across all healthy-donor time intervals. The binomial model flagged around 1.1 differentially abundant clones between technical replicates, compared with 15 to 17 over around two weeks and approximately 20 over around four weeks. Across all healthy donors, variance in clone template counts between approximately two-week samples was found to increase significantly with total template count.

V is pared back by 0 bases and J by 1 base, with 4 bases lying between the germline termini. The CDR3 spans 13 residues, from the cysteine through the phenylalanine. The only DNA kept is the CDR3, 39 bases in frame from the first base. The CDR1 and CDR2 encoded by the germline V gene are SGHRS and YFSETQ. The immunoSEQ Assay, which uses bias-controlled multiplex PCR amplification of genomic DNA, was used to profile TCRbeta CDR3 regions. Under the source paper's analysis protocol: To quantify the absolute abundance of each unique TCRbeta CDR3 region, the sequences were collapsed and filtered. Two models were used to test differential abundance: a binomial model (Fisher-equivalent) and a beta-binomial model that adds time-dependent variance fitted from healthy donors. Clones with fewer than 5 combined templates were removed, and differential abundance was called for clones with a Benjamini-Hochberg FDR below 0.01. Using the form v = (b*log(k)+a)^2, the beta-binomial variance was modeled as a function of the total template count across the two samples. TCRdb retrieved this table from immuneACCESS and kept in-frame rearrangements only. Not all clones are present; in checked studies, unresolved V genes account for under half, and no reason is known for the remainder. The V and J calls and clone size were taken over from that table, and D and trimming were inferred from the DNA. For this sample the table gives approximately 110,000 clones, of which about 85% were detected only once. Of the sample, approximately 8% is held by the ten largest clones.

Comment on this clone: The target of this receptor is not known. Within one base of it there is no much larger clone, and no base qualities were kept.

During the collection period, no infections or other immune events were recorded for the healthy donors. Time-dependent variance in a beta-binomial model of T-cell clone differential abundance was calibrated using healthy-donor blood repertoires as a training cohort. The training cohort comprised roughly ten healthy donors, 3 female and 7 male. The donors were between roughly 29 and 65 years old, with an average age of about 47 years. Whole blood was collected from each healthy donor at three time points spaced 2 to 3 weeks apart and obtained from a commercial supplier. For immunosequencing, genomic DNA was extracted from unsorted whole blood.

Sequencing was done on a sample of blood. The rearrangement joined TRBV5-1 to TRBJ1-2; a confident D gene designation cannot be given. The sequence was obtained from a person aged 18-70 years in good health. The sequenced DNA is TGCGCCAGCAGCTTGGCAGATAACTATGGCTACACCTTC. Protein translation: CASSLADNYGYTF.